Below are 21 T cell receptor beta chains sequenced from a single sample in a study of shared T cell receptors in the human thymus. The assay was immunoSEQ multiplex PCR, and TCRdb's table has in-frame clones only and misses some. This table holds some 400,000 clones, roughly 94% found once. The sample taken for sequencing was thymocytes. All receptors derive from a human donor.

This sequence joins TRBV19 and TRBJ2-1; 7 positions match TRBD1. V was clipped by 5 bases and J by 3 bases; unmatched bases: 13. The germline V gene encodes CDR1 LNHDA and CDR2 SQIVND (reference sequence). This CDR3 has 17 amino acids. CDR3 loop: CASSPKPGQPLYNEQFF. CDR3 nucleotide sequence: TGTGCCAGTAGTCCAAAGCCGGGACAGCCTCTCTACAATGAGCAGTTCTTC.

The CDR3 region has the DNA TGTGCCAGCAGAAGGTCCCTCTACGAGCAGTACTTC. Its translation is CASRRSLYEQYF. The chain recombines TRBV6-6 with TRBJ2-7; D is undetermined. The CDR3 runs to 12 residues. Germline V gene data show CDR1 as MNHNY and CDR2 as SVGAGI (reference sequence). Trimming left V 6 bases short and J 3 bases short, with 9 bases between.

The gene calls are TRBV21-1 and TRBJ1-5; the D segment call TRBD1 is taken from the table without a DNA check. TRBV21-1 is a pseudogene. The CDR3 length is 17 residues. This CDR3 reads CASSKSTDRHSNQPQHF. The CDR3 DNA reads TGTGCCAGCAGCAAATCGACGGACAGACATAGCAATCAGCCCCAGCATTTT.

The rearrangement uses TRBV10-3 and TRBJ2-3; 12 bases match TRBD2. V was pared by 2 bases and J by 0 bases, with 24 bases of the junction left unmatched. Germline values: CDR1 ENHRY, CDR2 SYGVKD. CDR3 length: 24 residues. The CDR3, as DNA: TGTGCCATCAGTGAGCGGTGGACAGGTTCTGGGCTAGCGGGAGGGCCAACTAGCACAGATACGCAGTATTTT. This gives the protein CAISERWTGSGLAGGPTSTDTQYF.

This rearrangement joins TRBV7-2 to TRBJ1-1, with D uncertain. From germline, CDR1 is SGHTA and CDR2 FQGNSA. The CDR3 covers 14 residues. V lost 1 base, J lost 4 bases, and 10 bases lay in between. CDR3 bases: TGTGCCAGCAGCTTAGGAATTGACCTCACTGAAGCTTTCTTT. It yields the protein CASSLGIDLTEAFF.

The V gene is TRBV7-2, the J gene TRBJ2-1, with 11 bases fitting TRBD1. This CDR3 is built from 16 residues. Germline lookup yields CDR1 SGHTA and CDR2 FQGNSA. Germline trimming cut 5 bases from V and 5 bases from J; bases unmatched to any gene: 8. In nucleotides, the CDR3 is TGTGCCAGCAGCACCTTAGGGGGACAGGGGGACAATGAGCAGTTCTTC. Translation: CASSTLGGQGDNEQFF.

The CDR3: CASSPGPPLGEQYF. The CDR3 bases are TGTGCCAGCAGTCCCGGCCCTCCTCTAGGCGAGCAGTACTTC. The chain employs TRBV6-1 and TRBJ2-7; D is unresolved. Germline loops: CDR1 MNHNS, CDR2 SASEGT. The CDR3 covers 14 residues. V gave up 5 bases and J gave up 6 bases, with 17 bases separating them.

The CDR3 sequence: CASITGTEAFF. The CDR3 bases are TGTGCCAGTATTACGGGCACTGAAGCTTTCTTT. The chain uses TRBV19 and TRBJ1-1; D not resolved. The CDR3 sequence is 11 residues long. Trimming left V 7 bases short and J 4 bases short, with 7 bases between. Germline V gene lookup returns CDR1 LNHDA and CDR2 SQIVND (reference sequence).

J is TRBJ2-7 and V is TRBV4-3; possibly TRBD1 for D (6 bases). CDR3 length equals 15 residues. V shed 1 base and J shed 2 bases, with 12 bases lying between them. Germline V gene data show CDR1 as LGHNA and CDR2 as YSLEER. This CDR3 reads CASSQVWDTAYEQYF. CDR3 coding DNA: TGCGCCAGCAGCCAAGTGTGGGACACAGCCTACGAGCAGTACTTC.

This rearrangement joins TRBV5-1 to TRBJ1-5; D gene ambiguous. Trimming took off 4 bases at V and 1 base at J, with 15 bases between the two ends. The CDR3 loop spans 16 amino acids. Germline-derived CDR1 and CDR2 are SGHRS and YFSETQ. The CDR3 is CASSPTGFGSNQPQHF. CDR3 nucleotide sequence: TGCGCCAGCAGCCCAACGGGATTCGGGAGCAATCAGCCCCAGCATTTT.

The chain combines TRBV18 with TRBJ2-1, with 11 bases matching TRBD2. V shed 6 bases and J 7 bases; nucleotides not matched to a gene: 11. The CDR3 has 16 residues. CDR1 and CDR2 (germline): KGHSH, LQKENI. In DNA, the CDR3 is TGTGCCAGCTCTGCGGTACTAGCGGGAGCTCCGAATGAGCAGTTCTTC. Amino acid sequence: CASSAVLAGAPNEQFF. The variable domain in full, with the rest retrieved from reference TRBV18 and TRBJ2-1, is NAGVMQNPRHLVRRRGQEARLRCSPMKGHSHVYWYRQLPEEGLKFMVYLQKENIIDESGMPKERFSAEFPKEGPSILRIQQVVRGDSAAYFCASSAVLAGAPNEQFFGPGTRLTVL.

CDR3 DNA: TGCAGCGTTTCGGGAAGGGAGACAGATACGCAGTATTTT. Translating it yields CSVSGRETDTQYF. The chain uses TRBV29-1 and TRBJ2-3; TRBD2 might be the D (5 bases). Germline V lookup: CDR1 SQVTM, CDR2 ANQGSEA. The CDR3 has 13 residues. The germline V and J ends were trimmed by 5 bases and 3 bases, with 12 bases remaining between them.

The chain couples TRBV28 to TRBJ1-5; possible D gene TRBD1, 6 bases. Germline lookup yields CDR1 MDHEN and CDR2 SYDVKM. V lost 7 bases to trimming and J lost 1 base, with 20 bases between them. This CDR3 is built from 17 residues. This chain's CDR3 is CASTSWGTGRSNQPQHF. CDR3 DNA: TGTGCCAGCACCTCATGGGGAACAGGGAGAAGCAATCAGCCCCAGCATTTT.

J is TRBJ2-3 and V is TRBV11-3; 11 bases line up with TRBD2. Germline V gene data show CDR1 as SGHNT and CDR2 as YENEEA. CDR3 size: 19 residues. V shed 4 bases and J 1 base; nucleotides not matched to a gene: 13. In nucleotides, the CDR3 is TGTGCCAGCAGCTCCGAGGGGGGGACTAGCGGTTATCGCACAGATACGCAGTATTTT. It specifies CASSSEGGTSGYRTDTQYF.

The chain has TRBV11-3 and TRBJ2-1, with TRBD1 matching 7 bases. The CDR3 length is 16 residues. Germline V gene sequence: CDR1 SGHNT, CDR2 YENEEA. V was clipped by 5 bases and J by 4 bases; unmatched bases: 11. For the CDR3, the DNA is TGTGCCAGCAGCCTCCGCGAGGGGGCGAAGTACAATGAGCAGTTCTTC. Its protein product is CASSLREGAKYNEQFF.

This chain joins TRBV4-3 and TRBJ2-2; perhaps D is TRBD1 or TRBD2 (5 bases each). V lost 0 bases and J lost 4, with 24 bases in between. Germline V gene data show CDR1 as LGHNA and CDR2 as YSLEER. This CDR3 has 20 amino acids. CDR3 region: CASSQDNGEKWQGVTGELFF. CDR3 in DNA: TGCGCCAGCAGCCAAGATAACGGGGAAAAATGGCAGGGTGTCACCGGGGAGCTGTTTTTT.

The chain carries TRBV25-1 and TRBJ2-7, with D unresolved. Trimming pared 2 bases from V and 3 bases from J, leaving 14 bases between. Germline V lookup: CDR1 MGHDK, CDR2 SYGVNS. The CDR3 contains 15 residues. CDR3 nucleotides: TGTGCCAGCAGTGAACGACGACTGGAACTCTACGAGCAGTACTTC. It is translated as CASSERRLELYEQYF.

This clone appeared once. This sequence joins TRBV5-1 and TRBJ2-1; tentative D call: TRBD2 (5 bases). Germline V lookup: CDR1 SGHRS, CDR2 YFSETQ. The ends were cut back, 3 bases at V and 5 bases at J, with 12 bases in the middle. The CDR3 is 14 residues long. CDR3 DNA: TGCGCCAGCAGCTCTGACTACCACCACAATGAGCAGTTCTTC. Translated: CASSSDYHHNEQFF.

The chain links TRBV9 to TRBJ2-1; D perhaps matches TRBD1 (5 bases). The germline V gene has CDR1 SGDLS and CDR2 YYNGEE. The CDR3 sequence is 10 residues long. Trimming stripped 6 bases from V and 7 bases from J, with 5 bases between. The CDR3 loop is CASKGNEQFF. The CDR3 nucleotides are TGTGCCAGCAAGGGGAATGAGCAGTTCTTC.

The V call is TRBV28, the J call TRBJ2-2; D may be TRBD2 (5 bases). The CDR3 has 13 residues. CDR1 and CDR2 from the germline V gene are MDHEN and SYDVKM. The V end was cut by 8 bases, the J end by 10 bases, with 17 bases between. The CDR3 here is CASHSGVVPELFF. Written as DNA, the CDR3 is TGTGCCAGCCACAGCGGTGTCGTGCCGGAGCTGTTTTTT.

In its sample, this clone was seen once. This chain connects TRBV27 to TRBJ1-2; a possible D gene is TRBD1 (5 bases). V dropped 3 bases and J dropped 5 bases, with 10 bases sitting between them. This CDR3 has 13 residues. Germline V gives CDR1 MNHEY, CDR2 SMNVEV (reference sequence). The chain's CDR3 is CASSFDRVYGYTF. CDR3 in DNA: TGTGCCAGCAGTTTCGACAGAGTTTATGGCTACACCTTC.